This is a list of T cell receptor beta chains from one sample in a study of T cell therapy after organ transplantation. Only in-frame clones appear in the TCRdb table, and some are missing; sequencing was by immunoSEQ multiplex PCR. The sample lists over a thousand clones, about 78% seen once, with about 50% in the top ten. No antigens are known for them. Source: CD8+ T cells from blood, taken after autologous CMV-specific T cell therapy. All receptors derive from a human patient who had received a solid organ transplant and had CMV disease. Some of the T cells may derive from the graft donor. The CDR3 runs from the conserved cysteine through the conserved F or W. The D gene is left open where the match is weak. Size is stated for part of the rows, as once, few or many counts, or as a class when the clone is expanded.

abundance: -
j_gene: TRBJ1-5
d_gene: -
v_gene: TRBV19
CDR3aa: CASSWGYSNQPQHF
CDR3nt: TGTGCCAGTAGCTGGGGCTATAGCAATCAGCCCCAGCATTTT

abundance: hyperexpanded
j_gene: TRBJ2-4
d_gene: TRBD1
v_gene: TRBV28
CDR3aa: CASSGRTGPFGDIQYF
CDR3nt: TGTGCCAGCAGTGGAAGGACAGGCCCCTTTGGGGACATTCAGTACTTC

abundance: once
j_gene: TRBJ1-1
d_gene: -
v_gene: TRBV7-2
CDR3aa: CASSPFGGAVEAFF
CDR3nt: TGTGCCAGCAGCCCTTTTGGTGGGGCAGTTGAAGCTTTCTTT

abundance: -
j_gene: TRBJ1-5
d_gene: TRBD1
v_gene: TRBV6-1
CDR3aa: CASSARDRVGQPQHF
CDR3nt: TGTGCCAGCAGCGCCCGGGACAGGGTAGGTCAGCCCCAGCATTTT

abundance: -
j_gene: TRBJ2-2
d_gene: -
v_gene: TRBV5-6
CDR3aa: CASSFPGELFF
CDR3nt: TGTGCCAGCAGCTTCCCCGGGGAGCTGTTTTTT

abundance: -
j_gene: TRBJ1-2
d_gene: -
v_gene: TRBV5-4
CDR3aa: CASILPGGGYTF
CDR3nt: TGTGCCAGCATACTCCCTGGGGGAGGCTACACCTTC

abundance: -
j_gene: TRBJ2-3
d_gene: TRBD2
v_gene: TRBV19
CDR3aa: CASSTSGTRTDTQYF
CDR3nt: TGTGCCAGTAGTACCAGCGGGACCCGCACAGATACGCAGTATTTT

abundance: -
j_gene: TRBJ2-7
d_gene: TRBD2
v_gene: TRBV5-3
CDR3aa: CARSLARGLAGGPYEQYF
CDR3nt: TGTGCCAGAAGCTTGGCCCGGGGGCTAGCGGGAGGACCCTACGAGCAGTACTTC

abundance: -
j_gene: TRBJ2-7
d_gene: -
v_gene: TRBV6-1
CDR3aa: CASRLSYEQYF
CDR3nt: TGTGCCAGCAGGTTGAGCTACGAGCAGTACTTC

abundance: -
j_gene: TRBJ2-5
d_gene: -
v_gene: TRBV6-6
CDR3aa: CASLKTQETQYF
CDR3nt: TGTGCCAGCCTCAAGACCCAAGAGACCCAGTACTTC

abundance: once
j_gene: TRBJ2-7
d_gene: -
v_gene: TRBV27
CDR3aa: CASSLSHGISYEQYF
CDR3nt: TGTGCCAGCAGTTTATCTCACGGAATCTCCTACGAGCAGTACTTC

abundance: -
j_gene: TRBJ1-5
d_gene: TRBD1
v_gene: TRBV27
CDR3aa: CASSLEGTGNQPQHF
CDR3nt: TGTGCCAGCAGTTTAGAGGGGACAGGCAATCAGCCCCAGCATTTT

abundance: -
j_gene: TRBJ2-5
d_gene: TRBD2
v_gene: TRBV2
CDR3aa: CASNLGLAGETQYF
CDR3nt: TGTGCCAGCAACCTTGGGCTAGCGGGGGAGACCCAGTACTTC

abundance: -
j_gene: TRBJ2-7
d_gene: -
v_gene: TRBV6-1
CDR3aa: CASSEGLAYEQYF
CDR3nt: TGTGCCAGCTCCGAGGGGCTAGCCTACGAGCAGTACTTC

abundance: -
j_gene: TRBJ2-7
d_gene: TRBD1
v_gene: TRBV5-6
CDR3aa: CASSGGQVSLYEQYF
CDR3nt: TGTGCCAGCAGCGGCGGACAGGTTTCTCTCTACGAGCAGTACTTC

abundance: -
j_gene: TRBJ2-1
d_gene: TRBD2
v_gene: TRBV27
CDR3aa: CASSSPAGGSNEQFF
CDR3nt: TGTGCCAGCAGTTCCCCTGCGGGAGGGAGCAATGAGCAGTTCTTC

abundance: -
j_gene: TRBJ1-1
d_gene: -
v_gene: TRBV6-1
CDR3aa: CASSWASAEAFF
CDR3nt: TGTGCCAGCAGTTGGGCATCCGCGGAAGCTTTCTTT

abundance: -
j_gene: TRBJ2-5
d_gene: -
v_gene: TRBV7-8
CDR3aa: CASSLVSGETQYF
CDR3nt: TGTGCCAGCAGCTTAGTGTCCGGGGAGACCCAGTACTTC

abundance: -
j_gene: TRBJ2-7
d_gene: TRBD1
v_gene: TRBV11-3
CDR3aa: CASRPGQYYEQYF
CDR3nt: TGTGCCAGCAGGCCGGGACAGTACTACGAGCAGTACTTC

abundance: -
j_gene: TRBJ2-7
d_gene: -
v_gene: TRBV2
CDR3aa: CASSELGTRVIYEQYF
CDR3nt: TGTGCCAGCAGTGAACTGGGGACACGGGTTATCTACGAGCAGTACTTC

abundance: -
j_gene: TRBJ2-7
d_gene: -
v_gene: TRBV4-1
CDR3aa: CASSPKGGYEQYF
CDR3nt: TGCGCCAGCAGCCCCAAGGGCGGGTACGAGCAGTACTTC

abundance: -
j_gene: TRBJ2-7
d_gene: -
v_gene: TRBV4-1
CDR3aa: CASSQDRVDEQYF
CDR3nt: TGCGCCAGCAGCCAAGATCGGGTCGACGAGCAGTACTTC

abundance: -
j_gene: TRBJ2-2
d_gene: -
v_gene: TRBV6-6
CDR3aa: CASRDPAGLNTGELFF
CDR3nt: TGTGCCAGCCGAGATCCGGCAGGGCTGAACACCGGGGAGCTGTTTTTT

abundance: few
j_gene: TRBJ2-1
d_gene: -
v_gene: TRBV27
CDR3aa: CASSLSGGSYNEQFF
CDR3nt: TGTGCCAGCAGTTTATCCGGGGGCTCCTACAATGAGCAGTTCTTC

abundance: large
j_gene: TRBJ2-7
d_gene: TRBD1
v_gene: TRBV7-9
CDR3aa: CASRPGQYYEQYF
CDR3nt: TGTGCCAGCAGGCCGGGACAGTACTACGAGCAGTACTTC

abundance: -
j_gene: TRBJ2-6
d_gene: TRBD1
v_gene: TRBV9
CDR3aa: CASSARGQLLSGANVLTF
CDR3nt: TGTGCCAGCAGCGCTCGGGGACAGTTACTCTCTGGGGCCAACGTCCTGACTTTC

abundance: -
j_gene: TRBJ2-7
d_gene: TRBD2
v_gene: TRBV28
CDR3aa: CASSESGSSYEQYF
CDR3nt: TGTGCCAGCAGTGAAAGCGGGAGCTCCTACGAGCAGTACTTC

abundance: -
j_gene: TRBJ1-2
d_gene: TRBD1
v_gene: TRBV15
CDR3aa: CATQGAPNYGYTF
CDR3nt: TGTGCCACCCAGGGGGCCCCTAACTATGGCTACACCTTC

abundance: -
j_gene: TRBJ1-1
d_gene: -
v_gene: TRBV7-2
CDR3aa: CASSLSEGGNTEAFF
CDR3nt: TGTGCCAGCAGCTTATCTGAAGGGGGGAACACTGAAGCTTTCTTT

abundance: -
j_gene: TRBJ2-5
d_gene: TRBD2
v_gene: TRBV6-5
CDR3aa: CASSSGLAGGLETQYF
CDR3nt: TGTGCCAGCAGTTCGGGACTAGCGGGGGGGCTGGAGACCCAGTACTTC

abundance: -
j_gene: TRBJ1-6
d_gene: -
v_gene: TRBV9
CDR3aa: CASSASPAQGTYNSPLHF
CDR3nt: TGTGCCAGCAGCGCCTCGCCGGCTCAGGGGACCTATAATTCACCCCTCCACTTT

abundance: -
j_gene: TRBJ2-1
d_gene: -
v_gene: TRBV19
CDR3aa: CASSIAGVGDEQFF
CDR3nt: TGTGCCAGTAGTATAGCGGGGGTAGGGGATGAGCAGTTCTTC

abundance: -
j_gene: TRBJ2-7
d_gene: TRBD1
v_gene: TRBV4-2
CDR3aa: CASSLRGQGTHEQYF
CDR3nt: TGTGCCAGCAGCTTGCGGGGACAGGGAACCCACGAGCAGTACTTC

abundance: -
j_gene: TRBJ1-1
d_gene: TRBD1
v_gene: TRBV30
CDR3aa: CAWGQVEGTEAFF
CDR3nt: TGTGCCTGGGGACAGGTCGAGGGAACTGAAGCTTTCTTT

abundance: -
j_gene: TRBJ2-7
d_gene: -
v_gene: TRBV5-6
CDR3aa: CASSLAAGKRRQYF
CDR3nt: TGTGCCAGCAGCTTGGCGGCAGGGAAGCGTCGGCAGTACTTC

abundance: -
j_gene: TRBJ1-1
d_gene: -
v_gene: TRBV30
CDR3aa: CAWSVAGTEAFF
CDR3nt: TGTGCCTGGAGTGTAGCGGGCACTGAAGCTTTCTTT

abundance: -
j_gene: TRBJ1-2
d_gene: TRBD1
v_gene: TRBV27
CDR3aa: CASSTSRDRVDYGYTF
CDR3nt: TGTGCCAGCAGTACGTCCCGGGACAGGGTGGACTATGGCTACACCTTC

abundance: few
j_gene: TRBJ1-6
d_gene: -
v_gene: TRBV7-9
CDR3aa: CASSLVTAGSPLHF
CDR3nt: TGTGCCAGCAGCCTCGTCACAGCTGGTTCACCCCTCCACTTT

abundance: -
j_gene: TRBJ1-1
d_gene: -
v_gene: TRBV6-1
CDR3aa: CASRDEGEAFF
CDR3nt: TGTGCCAGCAGAGATGAGGGTGAAGCTTTCTTT

abundance: -
j_gene: TRBJ2-7
d_gene: -
v_gene: TRBV4-1
CDR3aa: CASSHPGSSSYEQYF
CDR3nt: TGCGCCAGCAGCCACCCGGGTTCGAGCTCCTACGAGCAGTACTTC